This T cell receptor (beta chain) appears in the sequencing data of a study of shared clonotypes between healthy human individuals. Recent vaccinations or acute infections were absent in the healthy HIV-negative adult donors. Repertoires were generated with immunoSEQ multiplex PCR, while TCRdb's copy carries only in-frame clones and drops some. The table shows about 530,000 clones, with 90% to 96% occurring only once. Study conclusions and caveats: Naive CD4 clonotype sharing across several donors was approximately 5.2%. The study drew on few donors, limiting represented genetic and exposure-history diversity.

The CDR3 runs 13 residues. Trimming removed 6 bases from V and 5 bases from J, with 13 bases in between. CDR1 MNHEY and CDR2 SMNVEV come from the germline V gene (reference sequence). In its sample, this clone was seen a few times. Antigen: not known. What was sequenced was naive CD4+ T cells sorted from blood. The subset was: CD45RA+ positively selected. The chain recombines TRBV27 with TRBJ1-2; a weak D match, TRBD1 (5 bases). The sequence derives from a woman aged 25 to 45 in good health. This chain's CDR3 is CASRLTASYGYTF. Written as DNA, the CDR3 is TGTGCCAGCAGGTTGACAGCTAGTTATGGCTACACCTTC.